These T cell receptor beta chains were read from a single sample in a study of T cell responses to AZD1222 COVID-19 vaccine. Assay: immunoSEQ multiplex PCR; the TCRdb copy retains only in-frame clones and omits some. Of 120,000 to 150,000 clones listed, approximately 90% are singletons. The sequencing used peripheral blood, collected on day 0 of MenACWY control vaccination. All receptors come from an adult in good health. Each CDR3 is given with its conserved first and last residue. A D gene is named only where the DNA matches it firmly. Clone size is given for some rows only: seen once, a few or many times, or a class if the clone is expanded.

j_call	clone_size	v_call	d_call	cdr3_aa	cdr3_nt
TRBJ2-7	NA	TRBV6-5	NA	CASRVPGTSYEQYF	TGTGCCAGCAGGGTTCCCGGGACCTCCTACGAGCAGTACTTC
TRBJ1-3	NA	TRBV7-3	NA	CASSSWDGNSGNTIYF	TGTGCCAGCAGCTCCTGGGACGGGAACTCTGGAAACACCATATATTTT
TRBJ1-2	NA	TRBV30	NA	CACYRDRPEGYTF	TGTGCCTGTTACCGGGACCGCCCGGAGGGCTACACCTTC
TRBJ1-5	NA	TRBV3-1/TRBV3-2	NA	CASSQGSGLNQPQHF	TGTGCCAGCAGCCAAGGCTCCGGGCTCAATCAGCCCCAGCATTTT
TRBJ2-5	NA	TRBV9	TRBD2	CASSSGLAGPQETQYF	TGTGCCAGCAGCAGCGGACTAGCGGGGCCACAAGAGACCCAGTACTTC
TRBJ2-1	once	TRBV24-1	NA	CATSDFGRNEQFF	TGTGCCACCAGTGATTTTGGGCGGAATGAGCAGTTCTTC
TRBJ2-7	NA	TRBV5-1	TRBD1	CASSPSGQGYEQYF	TGCGCCAGCAGCCCAAGCGGACAGGGCTACGAGCAGTACTTC
TRBJ1-1	NA	TRBV7-2	TRBD1	CASSLRGQGVTEAFF	TGTGCCAGCAGCTTAAGGGGACAGGGGGTCACTGAAGCTTTCTTT
TRBJ2-7	NA	TRBV18	NA	CASSPGASLLIYEQYF	TGTGCCAGCTCACCAGGAGCGAGCCTATTAATTTACGAGCAGTACTTC
TRBJ2-7	NA	TRBV19	NA	CASSMGQYEQYF	TGTGCCAGTAGTATGGGGCAGTACGAGCAGTACTTC
TRBJ2-5	NA	TRBV18	NA	CASSLIRDIKETQYF	TGTGCCAGCTCACTAATCCGGGACATTAAGGAGACCCAGTACTTC
TRBJ1-1	NA	TRBV9	NA	CASSPDPQGNTEAFF	TGTGCCAGCAGCCCAGACCCTCAGGGGAACACTGAAGCTTTCTTT
TRBJ1-5	NA	TRBV30	NA	CAWSVGTPGHQPQHF	TGTGCCTGGAGTGTAGGCACTCCAGGGCATCAGCCCCAGCATTTT
TRBJ2-2	NA	TRBV3-1/TRBV3-2	NA	CASSPRLGELFF	TGTGCCAGCAGCCCCCGACTGGGGGAGCTGTTTTTT
TRBJ1-1	NA	TRBV7-8	NA	CASSLGWGANTEAFF	TGTGCCAGCAGCTTAGGGTGGGGGGCGAACACTGAAGCTTTCTTT
TRBJ2-1	NA	TRBV6-5	TRBD2	CASSSTSGGLFNEQFF	TGTGCCAGCAGTTCGACTAGCGGGGGGTTGTTTAATGAGCAGTTCTTC
TRBJ1-2	NA	TRBV11-2	NA	CASSFTGNNYGYTF	TGTGCCAGCAGCTTCACAGGGAATAACTATGGCTACACCTTC